This entry is about one TCR beta chain. Its target is not known. This specimen comes from a study of cytomegalovirus exposure and HLA in healthy donors. Study-wide results and caveats: The authors later linked a missense DCLRE1C variant to TCR beta V- and J-gene trimming. It was reported in a later analysis that an Asian-associated ancestry cluster showed fewer N-insertions than the 666-donor mean. A few CMV-associated chains were confirmed in vitro to be specific for CMV antigens.

Primers included in the PCR were 60 Vbeta and 13 Jbeta primers. The data were produced by immunoSEQ multiplex PCR, yet TCRdb's version contains in-frame clones alone and is incomplete. Of about 160,000 clones detected, 82% appear once; the ten largest clones hold approximately 11%. The receptor's source is a middle-aged man in good health and CMV-seropositive. The sequencing input was PBMCs.

CDR3 nucleotide sequence: TGCGCCAGCAGCTTGCAGGGGGCCTTCCAAGAGACCCAGTACTTC. Translated: CASSLQGAFQETQYF. The chain is built from TRBV5-1 and TRBJ2-5, with 8 positions matching TRBD1. Per germline, CDR1 SGHRS and CDR2 YFSETQ. Trimming at V came to 1 base and at J to 1 base, leaving 3 bases not matched to a gene. The CDR3 consists of 15 residues.